This T cell receptor beta chain was sequenced in a study of blood T cell repertoires in COVID-19 (TCRdb year 2020). Regarding the research as a whole: Collaborator samples came from the United States, Italy and Spain and covered acute and convalescent phases of COVID-19. The prospective study material was composed of cDNA or gDNA derived from T cells, B-cell-depleted T cells, or PBMCs. Deeply sampled blood TCRbeta repertoires from subjects exposed to, actively infected with, or recovered from COVID-19 were included in the dataset. The repertoires were made available in a free public database intended to serve as a resource for research on the immune response to SARS-CoV-2. The samples were drawn from two sources: the first 160 participants of the ongoing ImmuneRACE study, and some 1,300 subjects contributed by 6 global collaborators. A de-identified subject ID, COVID-19 status, age in years and sex were almost always included in the sample metadata. Where HLA class I and class II types were available, the types were taken from metadata supplied by the sample provider, not from assay-based typing.

TCRbeta CDR3 regions were amplified from genomic DNA using the immunoSEQ Assay, a bias-controlled multiplex PCR. Turning to the authors' computational methods: The number of nucleated cells in each sample was estimated from the amplification of reference gene primers within the assay. To quantify the absolute abundance of each unique TCRbeta CDR3 rearrangement, sequence reads were collapsed and filtered. For each sample, productive Simpson clonality was calculated as the square root of Simpson's diversity index over productive rearrangements. TCRdb provides this immuneACCESS table in a form limited to in-frame rearrangements. Some clones are lacking; in checked studies, under half of them reflect an unresolved V gene, and why the rest are absent is not known. Clone size and the V and J calls come from that table; the DNA yielded D and trimming. The sample records about 80,000 clones, around 80% of which are singletons. The top ten hold around 5.8% of the sample.

According to the germline V gene, CDR1 reads KGHSH and CDR2 reads LQKENI. Compared with germline, V lacks 1 base and J lacks 3 bases; bases without a gene match: 6. The CDR3 numbers 16 residues from cysteine through phenylalanine. CDR3 DNA is the only sequence kept; it has 48 bases, read in frame from the first base. With regard to this clone: It lacks a known antigen. Base qualities are not provided; no much larger clone lies one nucleotide away.

Broader findings and caveats from the paper: How much clinical and demographic metadata was included differed by source and by participant, and the metadata was provided uncurated.

Whole blood was collected in K2EDTA tubes by collaborating institutions according to the institutions' own protocols. For TCRbeta analysis, collaborators shipped samples as frozen whole blood, isolated PBMCs, or DNA extracted from either of those sample types. Rearrangement joined TRBV18 to TRBJ2-4; the junction holds 7 bases that match TRBD2. The sequencing input was peripheral blood. The TCR was taken from a man in his fifties or sixties with active or convalescent COVID-19. The CDR3 protein is CASSPLTGGVKNIQYF. The nucleotide sequence reads as follows: TGTGCCAGCTCACCACTAACGGGGGGAGTCAAAAACATTCAGTACTTC.